This T cell receptor (beta chain) derives from a study of cytomegalovirus exposure and HLA in healthy donors. PCR involved 60 Vbeta and 13 Jbeta primers. Clones were read by immunoSEQ multiplex PCR, and TCRdb kept only the in-frame ones, dropping some. The table includes about 160,000 clones, 60% to 85% detected once. V was shortened by 2 bases and J by 3 bases, with 8 bases between the two germline ends. The CDR3 contains 13 residues. Germline CDR1 reads GTSNPN; CDR2 reads SVGIG (reference sequence). The V call is TRBV30, the J call TRBJ1-5; the D gene is possibly TRBD1 (5 bases). The TCR comes from a woman in her forties in good health and CMV-seropositive. Sequences were obtained from PBMCs. The CDR3 sequence: CAWSQGFNQPQHF. CDR3 nucleotide sequence: TGTGCCTGGAGTCAGGGCTTCAATCAGCCCCAGCATTTT.